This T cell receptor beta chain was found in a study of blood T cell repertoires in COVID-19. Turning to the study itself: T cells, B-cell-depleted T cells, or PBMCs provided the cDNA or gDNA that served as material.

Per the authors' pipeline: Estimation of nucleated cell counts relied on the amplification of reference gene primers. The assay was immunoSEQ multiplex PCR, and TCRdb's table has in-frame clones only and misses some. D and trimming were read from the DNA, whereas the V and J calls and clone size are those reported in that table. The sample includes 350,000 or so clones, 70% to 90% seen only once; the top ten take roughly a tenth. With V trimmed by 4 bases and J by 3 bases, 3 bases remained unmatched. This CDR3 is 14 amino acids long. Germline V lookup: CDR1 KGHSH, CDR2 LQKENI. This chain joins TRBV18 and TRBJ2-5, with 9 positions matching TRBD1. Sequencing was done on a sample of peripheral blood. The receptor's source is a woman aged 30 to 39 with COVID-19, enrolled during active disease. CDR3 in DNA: TGTGCCAGCTCACGGACAGGGGCGGAAGAGACCCAGTACTTC. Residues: CASSRTGAEETQYF.